These 12 T cell receptor beta chains were all obtained from the same sample, sequenced in a study of blood T cell repertoires in COVID-19. TCRdb keeps only in-frame clones here, not all; method: immunoSEQ multiplex PCR. The sample includes 150,000 to 200,000 clones, about 85% of them seen just once. Sequencing was carried out using PBMCs or T cells enriched from blood (not recorded which). Receptors were obtained from a woman aged 50 to 60 who had recovered from COVID-19.

This clone is a singleton in its sample. The chain links TRBV28 to TRBJ1-2; 7 bases are a match to TRBD1. After removal of 10 bases from V and 5 bases from J, the junction contained 7 bases not matched to a gene. The CDR3 has 12 amino acids. The germline V gene encodes CDR1 MDHEN and CDR2 SYDVKM. CDR3 DNA sequence: TGTGCCACCAGGTTACAGGGGTATGGCTACACCTTC. This sequence encodes CATRLQGYGYTF.

The rearrangement uses TRBV28 and TRBJ1-3; TRBD1 matches at 7 bases. The CDR3 totals 16 residues. CDR1 MDHEN and CDR2 SYDVKM come from the germline V gene. After removal of 5 bases from V and 6 bases from J, the junction contained 13 bases not matched to a gene. The CDR3 coding sequence is TGTGCCAGCAGTCTAACCGGGACAGTGTTGGAAAACACCATATATTTT. Translating it yields CASSLTGTVLENTIYF.

This sequence joins TRBV28 and TRBJ2-2; 7 positions match TRBD2. Per germline, CDR1 MDHEN and CDR2 SYDVKM. J lost 5 bases, V lost 5 bases, and 5 bases had no gene match. The CDR3 contains 14 residues. As DNA, the CDR3 is TGTGCCAGCAGTCCGGGAGGATGGACCGGGGAGCTGTTTTTT. This gives the protein CASSPGGWTGELFF.

The J gene is TRBJ2-1, the V gene TRBV24-1; D might be TRBD1 (6 bases). The germline CDR1 and CDR2 sequences are KGHDR and SFDVKD. V shed 6 bases and J shed 5 bases, with 10 bases lying between them. The CDR3 has 13 residues. The CDR3 loop reads CATSSGTNNEQFF. The CDR3 nucleotides are TGTGCCACCAGTTCCGGGACAAACAATGAGCAGTTCTTC.

V usage is TRBV7-2 and J usage is TRBJ2-5; 10 bases are shared with TRBD2. There are 16 residues in the CDR3. Unmatched junction bases numbered 10, after V lost 5 bases and J lost 4 bases. Germline CDR1 reads SGHTA; CDR2 reads FQGNSA. This CDR3 is CASSQGLARRGETQYF. DNA of the CDR3: TGTGCCAGCAGCCAGGGACTAGCGAGACGGGGAGAGACCCAGTACTTC.

This clone has only a few counts. The chain couples TRBV6-5 to TRBJ2-5; the match to TRBD1 covers 9 bases. The V segment lost 1 base and the J segment 5 bases; nucleotides outside the gene matches: 5. Germline CDR1 and CDR2: MNHEY and SVGAGI. The CDR3 is 15 residues long. The CDR3: CASSYLQGARETQYF. The CDR3 bases are TGTGCCAGCAGTTACTTACAGGGGGCGCGTGAGACCCAGTACTTC.

V is TRBV2 and J is TRBJ1-3, with D possibly matching TRBD1 (5 bases). Germline assignment: CDR1 SNHLY and CDR2 FYNNEI. The CDR3 loop spans 13 amino acids. The V gene lost 6 bases and the J gene lost 3 bases, with 9 bases spanning the gap. The CDR3 region has the DNA TGTGCCAGCAGGATGGGGGGTGGAAACACCATATATTTT. It codes for CASRMGGGNTIYF.

The chain combines TRBV18 with TRBJ2-6, with a possible D match to TRBD1 (6 bases). The germline V and J ends were trimmed by 6 bases and 0 bases, with 12 bases remaining between them. The germline CDR1 and CDR2 sequences are KGHSH and LQKENI. The CDR3 covers 16 residues. The CDR3 region has the DNA TGTGCCAGCTCGCAGGGGACACCCTCTGGGGCCAACGTCCTGACTTTC. Its translation: CASSQGTPSGANVLTF.

The gene calls are TRBV2 and TRBJ1-1; TRBD1 is a possible D gene (6 bases). Germline V CDR1 and CDR2: SNHLY, FYNNEI. V lost 5 bases and J lost 6, with 13 bases in between. The CDR3 runs to 13 residues. The CDR3 loop reads CASSLTGYSEAFF. The DNA of the CDR3 is TGTGCCAGCAGTCTCACAGGGTACTCTGAAGCTTTCTTT.

The V gene is TRBV3-1 (or the pseudogene TRBV3-2), the J gene TRBJ1-1; TRBD1 is a possible D gene (6 bases). The V end was cut by 4 bases, the J end by 10 bases, with 16 bases between. Germline CDR1 reads LGHDT; CDR2 reads YNNKEL (reference sequence). CDR3 length: 13 residues. The CDR3 nucleotides are TGTGCCAGCAGCCCCTCCGGGCAGGGGCGAGCTTTCTTT. Its protein is CASSPSGQGRAFF.

V is TRBV4-2 and J is TRBJ2-5; 8 bases fit TRBD1. Germline-derived CDR1 and CDR2 are LGHNA and YNFKEQ. The CDR3 has 14 amino acids. V lost 8 bases and J lost 4; bases outside the gene matches: 9. CDR3 sequence reads: CASGSGGVGETQYF. The CDR3 nucleotides read TGTGCCAGCGGATCAGGGGGCGTCGGAGAGACCCAGTACTTC.

J is TRBJ1-4 and V is TRBV2, with TRBD1 as a possible D gene (5 bases). V dropped 2 bases and J dropped 7 bases, with 14 bases sitting between them. The germline gives CDR1 SNHLY, CDR2 FYNNEI. This CDR3 spans 15 amino acids. In DNA form, the CDR3 reads TGTGCCAGCAGTGAAATGGGGGGTACAAGTGAAAAACTGTTTTTT. It translates to CASSEMGGTSEKLFF.